This T cell receptor (beta chain) was retrieved from a study of monozygotic twins with inflammatory bowel disease. Study-wide points: Especially with disease activity, IBD patients shared fewer clonotypes with others than healthy twins did.

Germline CDR1 MNHEY, CDR2 SMNVEV (reference sequence). The CDR3 extends over 17 amino acids. In regard to this clonotype: The antigen remains unidentified.

For every sample, eight separate reactions were used to make cDNA. Two nested PCRs, of around 16 and 10 cycles, processed TCRalpha and TCRbeta cDNA. One entry per CDR3 protein, without DNA, is what TCRdb gives after re-calling the 5' RACE reads. Its listing shows approximately 140,000 distinct CDR3 sequences. Isolation of total RNA was performed on whole blood, with no prior T cell sorting. The receptor's source is a human donor with ulcerative colitis or Crohn's disease, or a healthy co-twin of an affected twin (not recorded which). Input material: blood. This chain links TRBV27 with TRBJ2-3; TCRdb designates TRBD2, a call that cannot be tested without DNA. CDR3 loop: CASSSRLAGVVTGTQYF.